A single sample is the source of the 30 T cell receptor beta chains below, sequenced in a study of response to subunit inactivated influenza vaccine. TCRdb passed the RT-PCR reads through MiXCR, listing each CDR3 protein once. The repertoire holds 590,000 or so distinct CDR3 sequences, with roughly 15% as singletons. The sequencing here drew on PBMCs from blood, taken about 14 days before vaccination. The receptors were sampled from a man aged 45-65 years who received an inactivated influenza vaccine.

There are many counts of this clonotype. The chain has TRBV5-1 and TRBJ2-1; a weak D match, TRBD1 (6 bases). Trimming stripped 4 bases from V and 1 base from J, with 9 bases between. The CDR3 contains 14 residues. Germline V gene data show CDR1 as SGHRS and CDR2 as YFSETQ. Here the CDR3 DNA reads TGCGCCAGCAGCCCAGGGGCATCCTACAATGAGCAGTTCTTC. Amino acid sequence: CASSPGASYNEQFF.

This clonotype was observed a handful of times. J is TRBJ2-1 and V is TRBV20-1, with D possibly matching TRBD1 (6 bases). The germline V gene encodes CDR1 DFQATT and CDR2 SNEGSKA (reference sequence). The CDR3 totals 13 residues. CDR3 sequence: CSGQSGSYNEQFF. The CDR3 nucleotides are TGCAGCGGACAGTCTGGTTCCTACAATGAGCAGTTCTTC.

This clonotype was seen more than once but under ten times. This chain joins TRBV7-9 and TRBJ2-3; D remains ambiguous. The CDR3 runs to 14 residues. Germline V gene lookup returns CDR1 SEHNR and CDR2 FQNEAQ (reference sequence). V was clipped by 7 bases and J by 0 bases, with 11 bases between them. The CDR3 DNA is TGTGCCAGCACCCCCCTATCGAGCACAGATACGCAGTATTTT. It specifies CASTPLSSTDTQYF.

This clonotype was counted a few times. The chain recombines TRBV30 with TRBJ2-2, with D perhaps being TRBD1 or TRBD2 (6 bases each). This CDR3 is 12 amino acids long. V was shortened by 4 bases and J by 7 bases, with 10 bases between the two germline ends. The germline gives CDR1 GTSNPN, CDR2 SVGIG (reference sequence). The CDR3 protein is CAWTKGGGELFF. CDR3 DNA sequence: TGTGCCTGGACGAAGGGGGGCGGGGAGCTGTTTTTT.

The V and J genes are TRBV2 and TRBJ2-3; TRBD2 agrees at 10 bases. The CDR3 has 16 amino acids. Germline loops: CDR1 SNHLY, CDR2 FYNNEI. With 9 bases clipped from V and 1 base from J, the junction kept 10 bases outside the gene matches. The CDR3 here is CASTPEAGGGTDTQYF. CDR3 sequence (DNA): TGTGCCAGTACCCCTGAAGCGGGGGGGGGCACAGATACGCAGTATTTT.

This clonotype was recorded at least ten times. The CDR3 sequence: CASAGTTYGYTF. The CDR3 DNA is TGTGCCTCCGCCGGGACAACCTATGGCTACACCTTC. The rearrangement joins TRBV6-1 to TRBJ1-2; D might be TRBD1 (6 bases). This CDR3 is 12 amino acids long. The germline V gene encodes CDR1 MNHNS and CDR2 SASEGT. Trimming pared 11 bases from V and 4 bases from J, leaving 14 bases between.

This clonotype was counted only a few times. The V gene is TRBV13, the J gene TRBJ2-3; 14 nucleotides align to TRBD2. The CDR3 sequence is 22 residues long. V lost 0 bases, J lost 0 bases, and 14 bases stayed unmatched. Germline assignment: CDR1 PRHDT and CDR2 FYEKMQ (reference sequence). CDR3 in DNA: TGTGCCAGCAGCTTAGGCCTACAGGCCTGGACTAGCGGGAGGCCAAGCACAGATACGCAGTATTTT. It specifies CASSLGLQAWTSGRPSTDTQYF.

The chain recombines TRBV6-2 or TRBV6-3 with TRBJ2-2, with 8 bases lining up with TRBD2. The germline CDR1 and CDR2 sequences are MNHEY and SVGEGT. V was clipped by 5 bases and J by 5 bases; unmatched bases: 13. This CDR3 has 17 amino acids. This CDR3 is CASSPRGAGVLTGELFF. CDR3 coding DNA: TGTGCCAGCAGTCCACGGGGAGCGGGAGTATTGACCGGGGAGCTGTTTTTT.

The CDR3 bases are TGCAGTGCTCAGGGACCCTGGGTCATTCAGTACTTC. This translates into CSAQGPWVIQYF. The V and J genes are TRBV20-1 and TRBJ2-4; D possibly matches TRBD1 or TRBD2 (5 bases each). Germline V CDR1 and CDR2: DFQATT, SNEGSKA (reference sequence). CDR3 size: 12 residues. V was trimmed by 5 bases and J by 9 bases, leaving 14 bases between them.

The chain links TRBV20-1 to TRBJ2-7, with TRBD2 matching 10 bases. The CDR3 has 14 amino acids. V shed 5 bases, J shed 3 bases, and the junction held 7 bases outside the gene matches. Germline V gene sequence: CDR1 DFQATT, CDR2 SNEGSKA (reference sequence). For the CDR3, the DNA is TGCAGTGCTCCCCCTAGCGGGAGTCTCTACGAGCAGTACTTC. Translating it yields CSAPPSGSLYEQYF.

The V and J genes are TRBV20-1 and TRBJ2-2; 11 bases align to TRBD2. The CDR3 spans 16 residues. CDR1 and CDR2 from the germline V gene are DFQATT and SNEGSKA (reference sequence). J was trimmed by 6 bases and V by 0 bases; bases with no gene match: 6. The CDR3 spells CSARDSTSGIAGELFF. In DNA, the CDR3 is TGCAGTGCTAGAGATTCGACTAGCGGGATCGCCGGGGAGCTGTTTTTT.

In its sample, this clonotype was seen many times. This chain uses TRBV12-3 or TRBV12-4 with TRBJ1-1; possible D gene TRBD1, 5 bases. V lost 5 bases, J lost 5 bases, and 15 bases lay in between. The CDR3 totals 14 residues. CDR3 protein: CASSRRQMGTEAFF. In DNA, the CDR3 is TGTGCCAGCAGTCGGAGACAGATGGGGACTGAAGCTTTCTTT.

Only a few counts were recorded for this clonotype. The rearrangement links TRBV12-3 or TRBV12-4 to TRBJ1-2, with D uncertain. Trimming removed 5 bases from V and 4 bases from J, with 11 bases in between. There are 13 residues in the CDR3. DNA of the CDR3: TGTGCCAGCAGTCCGACCAGGAGCTATGGCTACACCTTC. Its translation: CASSPTRSYGYTF.

The CDR3 is CSARETSGAQTQYF. For the CDR3, the DNA is TGCAGTGCTAGAGAGACTAGCGGGGCGCAGACCCAGTACTTC. V gene TRBV20-1 combines with J gene TRBJ2-5; 11 positions agree with TRBD2. Germline lookup yields CDR1 DFQATT and CDR2 SNEGSKA (reference sequence). Trimming took 0 bases from V and 6 from J; bases not matched to a gene: 3. This CDR3 is 14 amino acids long.

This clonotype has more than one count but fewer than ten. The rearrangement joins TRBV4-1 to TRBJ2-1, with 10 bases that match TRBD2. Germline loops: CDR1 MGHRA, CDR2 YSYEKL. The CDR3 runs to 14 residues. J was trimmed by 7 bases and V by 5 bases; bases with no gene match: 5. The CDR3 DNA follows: TGCGCCAGCAGCTTTTCGACTAGCGGGAATGAGCAGTTCTTC. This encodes CASSFSTSGNEQFF.

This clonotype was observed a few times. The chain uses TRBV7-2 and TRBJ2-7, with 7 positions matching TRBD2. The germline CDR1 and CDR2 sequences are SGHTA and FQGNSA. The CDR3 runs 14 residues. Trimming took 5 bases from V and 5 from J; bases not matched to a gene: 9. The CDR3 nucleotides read TGTGCCAGCAGCACGAGCGGGATTCCCGACGAGCAGTACTTC. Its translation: CASSTSGIPDEQYF. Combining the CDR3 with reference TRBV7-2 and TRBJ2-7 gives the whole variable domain GAGVSQSPSNKVTEKGKDVELRCDPISGHTALYWYRQSLGQGLEFLIYFQGNSAPDKSGLPSDRFSAERTGGSVSTLTIQRTQQEDSAVYLCASSTSGIPDEQYFGPGTRLTVT.

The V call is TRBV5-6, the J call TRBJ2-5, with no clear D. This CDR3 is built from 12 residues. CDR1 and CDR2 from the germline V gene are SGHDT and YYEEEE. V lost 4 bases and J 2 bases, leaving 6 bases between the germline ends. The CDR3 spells CASSTQQETQYF. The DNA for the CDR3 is TGTGCCAGCAGCACCCAACAAGAGACCCAGTACTTC.

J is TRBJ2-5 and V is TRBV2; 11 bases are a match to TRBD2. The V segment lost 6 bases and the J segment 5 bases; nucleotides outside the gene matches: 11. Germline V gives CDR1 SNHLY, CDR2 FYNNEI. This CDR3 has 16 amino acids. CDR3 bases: TGTGCCAGCAGCGATACTAGCGGGAGCTTCCCGGAGACCCAGTACTTC. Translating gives CASSDTSGSFPETQYF.

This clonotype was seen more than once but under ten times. The CDR3 coding sequence is TGTGCCAGCAGAGGACAGATGCTCGCGAACACCGGGGAGCTGTTTTTT. The encoded protein is CASRGQMLANTGELFF. The rearrangement joins TRBV28 to TRBJ2-2; maybe TRBD1 (6 bases). Germline loops: CDR1 MDHEN, CDR2 SYDVKM. The V and J ends lost 6 bases and 0 bases respectively, with 14 bases between them. CDR3 length equals 16 residues.

The CDR3 sequence: CASSPTQGGETQYF. As DNA, the CDR3 is TGCGCCAGCAGTCCAACCCAGGGGGGTGAGACCCAGTACTTC. The genes are TRBV5-1 and TRBJ2-5; D might be TRBD1 (7 bases). With 5 bases removed from V and 5 bases from J, the gap between germline ends came to 16 bases. The CDR3 has 14 amino acids. Germline V gives CDR1 SGHRS, CDR2 YFSETQ.

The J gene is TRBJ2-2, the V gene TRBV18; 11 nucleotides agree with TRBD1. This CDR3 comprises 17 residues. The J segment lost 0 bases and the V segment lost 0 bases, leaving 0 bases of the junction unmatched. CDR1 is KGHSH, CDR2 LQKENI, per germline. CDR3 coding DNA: TGTGCCAGCTCACCACCGGGACAGGGGGCGAACACCGGGGAGCTGTTTTTT. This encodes CASSPPGQGANTGELFF.

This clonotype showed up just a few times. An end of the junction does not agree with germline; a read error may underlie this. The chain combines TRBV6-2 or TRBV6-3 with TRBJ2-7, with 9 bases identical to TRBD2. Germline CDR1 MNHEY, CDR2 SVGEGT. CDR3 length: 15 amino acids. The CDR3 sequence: CASSYRGTSSHEQYF. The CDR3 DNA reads TGTGCCAGCAGTTACCGGGGGACTAGCTCCCACGAGCAGTACTTC.

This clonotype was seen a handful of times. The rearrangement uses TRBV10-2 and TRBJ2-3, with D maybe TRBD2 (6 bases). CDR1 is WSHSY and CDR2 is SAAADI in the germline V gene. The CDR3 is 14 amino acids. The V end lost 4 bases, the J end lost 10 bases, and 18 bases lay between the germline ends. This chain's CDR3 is CASSAPTSFTAQYF. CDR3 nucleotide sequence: TGCGCCAGCAGTGCTCCGACTAGTTTTACGGCGCAGTATTTT.

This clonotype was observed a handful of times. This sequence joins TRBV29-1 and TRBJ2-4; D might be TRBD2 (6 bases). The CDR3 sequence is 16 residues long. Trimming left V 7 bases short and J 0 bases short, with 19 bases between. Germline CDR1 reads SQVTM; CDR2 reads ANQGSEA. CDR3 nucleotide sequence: TGCAGCGCCTCCGGTTTTCGCGGGGTAGCCAAAAACATTCAGTACTTC. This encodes CSASGFRGVAKNIQYF.

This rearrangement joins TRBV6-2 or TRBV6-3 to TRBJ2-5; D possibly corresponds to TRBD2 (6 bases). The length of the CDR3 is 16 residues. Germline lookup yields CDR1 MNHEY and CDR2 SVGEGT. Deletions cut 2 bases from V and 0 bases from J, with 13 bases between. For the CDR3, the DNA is TGTGCCAGCAGTTACCCCGGGACTCCGTACCAAGAGACCCAGTACTTC. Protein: CASSYPGTPYQETQYF.

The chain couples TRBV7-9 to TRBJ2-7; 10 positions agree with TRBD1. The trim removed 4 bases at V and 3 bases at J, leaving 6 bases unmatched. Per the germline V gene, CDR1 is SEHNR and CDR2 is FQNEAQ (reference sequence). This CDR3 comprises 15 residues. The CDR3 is CASSSGDRGFYEQYF. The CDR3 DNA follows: TGTGCCAGCAGCTCAGGGGACAGGGGATTCTACGAGCAGTACTTC.

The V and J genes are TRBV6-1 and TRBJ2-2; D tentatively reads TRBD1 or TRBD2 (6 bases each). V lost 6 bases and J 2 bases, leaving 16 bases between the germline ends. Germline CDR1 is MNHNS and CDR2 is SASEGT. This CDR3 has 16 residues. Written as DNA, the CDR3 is TGTGCCAGCAGCTCACGACCGGGGGCCAACACCGGGGAGCTGTTTTTT. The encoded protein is CASSSRPGANTGELFF.

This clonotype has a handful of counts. CDR3 region: CASSSDWKNIQYF. CDR3 DNA sequence: TGTGCCAGCAGCTCAGACTGGAAAAACATTCAGTACTTC. V and J are TRBV11-2 and TRBJ2-4; D is undetermined. V was cut by 4 bases and J by 4 bases, with 8 bases left in between. Germline assignment: CDR1 SGHAT and CDR2 FQNNGV. This CDR3 has 13 residues.

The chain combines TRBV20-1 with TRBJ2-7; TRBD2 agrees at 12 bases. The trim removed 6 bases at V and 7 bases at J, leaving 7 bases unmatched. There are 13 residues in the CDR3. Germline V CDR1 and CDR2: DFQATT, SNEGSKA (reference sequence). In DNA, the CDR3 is TGCAGTGCGACTTTACTAGCGGGAGGAGAGCAGTACTTC. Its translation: CSATLLAGGEQYF.

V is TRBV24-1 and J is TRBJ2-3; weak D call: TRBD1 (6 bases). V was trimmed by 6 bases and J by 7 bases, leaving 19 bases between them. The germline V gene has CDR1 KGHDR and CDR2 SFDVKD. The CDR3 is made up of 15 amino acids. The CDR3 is CATSSMGQGLNTQYF. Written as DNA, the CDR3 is TGTGCCACCAGTTCAATGGGACAAGGATTGAATACGCAGTATTTT.